This TCR beta chain appears in the sequencing data of a study of T cells in localized non-small cell lung cancer. Study-wide results and limits: Clonality peaked in uninvolved adjacent lung rather than tumor.

Some clones are missing from TCRdb's copy, which holds only in-frame ones; the method was immunoSEQ multiplex PCR. In the table there are roughly 39,000 clones, 90% to 95% of which are singletons. About this clone: Its target is unknown.

In germline, CDR1 is SGHTA, CDR2 FQGNSA. V was clipped by 5 bases and J by 3 bases, with 16 bases between them. The CDR3 is 15 amino acids. J is TRBJ1-1 and V is TRBV7-2, with a tentative D call TRBD1 (6 bases). Sample: PBMCs, taken before any cancer treatment. The sequence derives from a woman aged 35 to 75 with stage II lung adenocarcinoma. The CDR3 DNA sequence: TGTGCCAGCAGCCCGCGGGGGGGGCGGCACACTGAAGCTTTCTTT. Protein product: CASSPRGGRHTEAFF.